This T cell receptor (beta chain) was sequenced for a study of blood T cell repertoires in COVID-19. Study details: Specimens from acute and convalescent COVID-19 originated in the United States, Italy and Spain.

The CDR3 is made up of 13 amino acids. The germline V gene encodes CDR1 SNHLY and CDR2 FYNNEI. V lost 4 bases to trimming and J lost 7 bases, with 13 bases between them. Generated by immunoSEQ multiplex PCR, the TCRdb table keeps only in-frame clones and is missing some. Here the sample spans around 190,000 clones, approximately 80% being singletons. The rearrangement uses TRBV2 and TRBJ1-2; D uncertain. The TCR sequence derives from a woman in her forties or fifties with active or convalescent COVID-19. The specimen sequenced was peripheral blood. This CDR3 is CASSVNGEGGYTF. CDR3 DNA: TGTGCCAGCAGTGTGAACGGGGAGGGTGGCTACACCTTC.